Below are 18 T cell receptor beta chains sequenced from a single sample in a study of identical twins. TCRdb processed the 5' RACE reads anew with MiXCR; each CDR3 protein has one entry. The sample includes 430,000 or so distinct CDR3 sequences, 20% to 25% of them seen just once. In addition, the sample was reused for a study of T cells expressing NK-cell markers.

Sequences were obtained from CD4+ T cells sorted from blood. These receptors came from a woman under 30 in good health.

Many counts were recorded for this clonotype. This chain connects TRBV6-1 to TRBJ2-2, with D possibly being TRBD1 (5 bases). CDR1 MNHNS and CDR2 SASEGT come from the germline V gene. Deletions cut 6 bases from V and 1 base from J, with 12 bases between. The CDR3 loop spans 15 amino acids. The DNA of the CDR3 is TGTGCCAGCAGGATAGGGGTCCTGAACACCGGGGAGCTGTTTTTT. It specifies CASRIGVLNTGELFF.

CDR3 residues: CAWSVQLGVEYF. For the CDR3, the DNA is TGTGCCTGGAGTGTACAGTTGGGCGTGGAGTACTTC. This sequence joins TRBV30 and TRBJ2-7; D gene unclear. V was shortened by 0 bases and J by 11 bases, with 14 bases between the two germline ends. The CDR3 is 12 amino acids. Per the germline V gene, CDR1 is GTSNPN and CDR2 is SVGIG (reference sequence).

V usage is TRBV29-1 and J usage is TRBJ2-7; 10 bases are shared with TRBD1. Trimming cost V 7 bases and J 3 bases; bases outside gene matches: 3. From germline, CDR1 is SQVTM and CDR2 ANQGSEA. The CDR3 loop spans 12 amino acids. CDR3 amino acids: CSGGQGRYEQYF. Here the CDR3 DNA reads TGCAGCGGGGGACAGGGGCGCTACGAGCAGTACTTC.

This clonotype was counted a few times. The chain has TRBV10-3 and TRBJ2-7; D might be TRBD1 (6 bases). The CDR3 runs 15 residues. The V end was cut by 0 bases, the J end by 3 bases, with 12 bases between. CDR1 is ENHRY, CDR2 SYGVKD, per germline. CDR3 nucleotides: TGTGCCATCAGTGAGTCGACGGGACACGGCTACGAGCAGTACTTC. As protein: CAISESTGHGYEQYF.

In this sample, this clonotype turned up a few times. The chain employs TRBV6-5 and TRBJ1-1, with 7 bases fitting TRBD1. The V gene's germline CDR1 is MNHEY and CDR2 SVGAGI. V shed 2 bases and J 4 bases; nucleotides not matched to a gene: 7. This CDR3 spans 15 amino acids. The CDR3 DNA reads TGTGCCAGCAGTTACACATCCGCAGGGGGCACTGAAGCTTTCTTT. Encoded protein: CASSYTSAGGTEAFF.

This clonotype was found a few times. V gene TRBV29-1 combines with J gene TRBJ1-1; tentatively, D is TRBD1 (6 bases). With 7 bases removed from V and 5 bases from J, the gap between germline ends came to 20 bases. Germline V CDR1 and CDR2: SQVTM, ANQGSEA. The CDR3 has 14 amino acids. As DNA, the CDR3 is TGCAGCGCAAAACAGGGTTTTCGCGTAACTGAAGCTTTCTTT. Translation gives CSAKQGFRVTEAFF.

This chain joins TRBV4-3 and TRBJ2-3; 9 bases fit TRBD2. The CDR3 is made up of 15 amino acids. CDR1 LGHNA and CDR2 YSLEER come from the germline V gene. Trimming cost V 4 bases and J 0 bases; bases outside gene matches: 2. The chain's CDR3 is CASSRLAESTDTQYF. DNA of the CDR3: TGCGCCAGCAGCCGACTAGCGGAGAGCACAGATACGCAGTATTTT.

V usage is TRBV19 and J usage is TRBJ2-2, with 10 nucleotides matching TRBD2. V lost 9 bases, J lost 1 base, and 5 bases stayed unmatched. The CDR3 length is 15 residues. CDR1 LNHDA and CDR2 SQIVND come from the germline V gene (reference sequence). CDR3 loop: CASYGLAVNTGELFF. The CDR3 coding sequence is TGTGCCAGCTACGGACTAGCGGTGAACACCGGGGAGCTGTTTTTT.

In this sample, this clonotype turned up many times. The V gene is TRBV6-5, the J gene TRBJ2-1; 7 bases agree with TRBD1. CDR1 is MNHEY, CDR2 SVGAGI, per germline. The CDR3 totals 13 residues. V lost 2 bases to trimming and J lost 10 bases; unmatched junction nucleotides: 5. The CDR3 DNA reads TGTGCCAGCAGTTACGGGACAGCCGTAGAGCAGTTCTTC. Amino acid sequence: CASSYGTAVEQFF.

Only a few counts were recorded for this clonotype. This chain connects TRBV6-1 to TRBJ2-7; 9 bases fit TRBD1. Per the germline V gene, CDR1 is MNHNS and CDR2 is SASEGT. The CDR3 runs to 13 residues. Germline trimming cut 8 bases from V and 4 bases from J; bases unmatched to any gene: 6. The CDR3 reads CASRDRVVYEQYF. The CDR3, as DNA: TGTGCCAGCCGGGACAGGGTCGTTTACGAGCAGTACTTC.

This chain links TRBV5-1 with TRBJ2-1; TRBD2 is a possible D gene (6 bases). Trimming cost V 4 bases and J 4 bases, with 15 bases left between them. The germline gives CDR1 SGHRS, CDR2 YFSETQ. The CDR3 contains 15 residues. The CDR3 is CASSRSGPDYNEQFF. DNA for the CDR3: TGCGCCAGCAGCAGAAGCGGGCCGGATTACAATGAGCAGTTCTTC.

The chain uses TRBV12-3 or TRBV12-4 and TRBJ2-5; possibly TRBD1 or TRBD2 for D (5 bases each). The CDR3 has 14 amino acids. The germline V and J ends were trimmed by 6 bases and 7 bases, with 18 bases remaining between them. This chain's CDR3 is CASSPGTLAWTQYF. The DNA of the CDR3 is TGTGCCAGCAGCCCTGGGACCCTCGCGTGGACCCAGTACTTC.

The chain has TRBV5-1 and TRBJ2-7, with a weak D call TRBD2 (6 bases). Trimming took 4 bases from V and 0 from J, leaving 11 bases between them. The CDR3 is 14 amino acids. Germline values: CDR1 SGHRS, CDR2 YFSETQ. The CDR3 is CASSAIADSYEQYF. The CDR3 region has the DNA TGCGCCAGCAGCGCCATAGCGGACTCCTACGAGCAGTACTTC.

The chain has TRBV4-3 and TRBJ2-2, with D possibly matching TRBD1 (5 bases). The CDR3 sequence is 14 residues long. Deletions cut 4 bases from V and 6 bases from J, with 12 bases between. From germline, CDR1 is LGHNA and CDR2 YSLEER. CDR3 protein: CASSLSTGSGELFF. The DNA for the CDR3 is TGCGCCAGCAGCCTCTCCACAGGTTCCGGGGAGCTGTTTTTT.

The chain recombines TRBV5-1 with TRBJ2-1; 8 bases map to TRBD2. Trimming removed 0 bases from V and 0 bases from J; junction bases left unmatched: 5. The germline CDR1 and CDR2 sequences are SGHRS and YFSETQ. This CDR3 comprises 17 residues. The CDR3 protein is CASSLGTSRLSYNEQFF. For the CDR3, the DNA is TGCGCCAGCAGCTTGGGGACTAGCCGCCTCTCCTACAATGAGCAGTTCTTC. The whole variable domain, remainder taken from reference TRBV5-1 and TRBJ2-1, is KAGVTQTPRYLIKTRGQQVTLSCSPISGHRSVSWYQQTPGQGLQFLFEYFSETQRNKGNFPGRFSGRQFSNSRSEMNVSTLELGDSALYLCASSLGTSRLSYNEQFFGPGTRLTVL.

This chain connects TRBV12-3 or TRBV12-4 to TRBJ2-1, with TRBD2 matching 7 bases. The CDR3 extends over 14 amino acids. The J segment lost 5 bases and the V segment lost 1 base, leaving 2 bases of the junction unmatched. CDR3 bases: TGTGCCAGCAGTTTAGGGGGGGGAAACAATGAGCAGTTCTTC. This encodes CASSLGGGNNEQFF.

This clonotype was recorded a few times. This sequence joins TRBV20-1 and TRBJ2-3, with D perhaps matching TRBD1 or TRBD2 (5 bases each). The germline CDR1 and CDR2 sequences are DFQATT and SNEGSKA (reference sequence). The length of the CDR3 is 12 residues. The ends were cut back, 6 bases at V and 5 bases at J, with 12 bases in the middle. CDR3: CSAGTGRDTQYF. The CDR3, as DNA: TGCAGTGCAGGGACGGGCCGAGATACGCAGTATTTT.

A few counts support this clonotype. Written as DNA, the CDR3 is TGTGCCAGCAGTGAAAGGTTAGACCTCTACGAGCAGTACTTC. Its translation is CASSERLDLYEQYF. The chain couples TRBV2 to TRBJ2-7; no clear D gene. The CDR3 totals 14 residues. Germline CDR1 is SNHLY and CDR2 is FYNNEI. The germline V and J ends were trimmed by 2 bases and 3 bases, with 11 bases remaining between them. The full variable domain, its missing parts supplied by reference TRBV2 and TRBJ2-7, is EPEVTQTPSHQVTQMGQEVILRCVPISNHLYFYWYRQILGQKVEFLVSFYNNEISEKSEIFDDQFSVERPDGSNFTLKIRSTKLEDSAMYFCASSERLDLYEQYFGPGTRLTVT.